This entry lists 19 T cell receptor beta chains sequenced from one sample in a study of CD8+CD57+ T cells in acquired aplastic anemia. The template for TCR beta VDJ and CDR3 sequence profiling was genomic DNA. One entry per CDR3 protein results from TCRdb running MiXCR on the reads. The repertoire consists of about 190,000 distinct CDR3 sequences, with 55% to 70% occurring once and the leading ten covering 35% to 55%. Sequenced sample: sorted CD4+, CD8+, or CD8+CD57+ T cells (not recorded which) from PBMCs. The receptors shown here come from a human donor with severe aplastic anemia or a healthy control (not recorded which).

This clonotype was counted a few times. The chain combines TRBV19 with TRBJ2-1; TRBD2 matches 7 bases. There are 16 residues in the CDR3. Trimming removed 8 bases from V and 0 bases from J; junction bases left unmatched: 10. The germline gives CDR1 LNHDA, CDR2 SQIVND (reference sequence). DNA for the CDR3: TGTGCCAGTGGAGATGGGGGGGGGAGCTCCTACAATGAGCAGTTCTTC. This translates into CASGDGGGSSYNEQFF.

The rearrangement uses TRBV7-2 and TRBJ1-1; D may be TRBD1 (5 bases). Germline V CDR1 and CDR2: SGHTA, FQGNSA. The length of the CDR3 is 16 residues. V was trimmed by 2 bases and J by 3 bases, leaving 16 bases between them. CDR3 region: CASSLPERGPDTEAFF. CDR3 sequence (DNA): TGTGCCAGCAGCTTACCCGAGAGGGGCCCCGACACTGAAGCTTTCTTT.

V and J are TRBV6-6 and TRBJ2-7; 8 bases fit TRBD1. The CDR3 has 14 amino acids. Unmatched junction bases numbered 2, after V lost 4 bases and J lost 0 bases. Germline loops: CDR1 MNHNY, CDR2 SVGAGI (reference sequence). The CDR3 DNA reads as TGTGCCAGCAGTTGGGACAGGAGCTCCTACGAGCAGTACTTC. This codes for CASSWDRSSYEQYF.

The rearrangement links TRBV7-7 to TRBJ2-5; 7 nucleotides align to TRBD2. V shed 4 bases and J 3 bases; nucleotides not matched to a gene: 2. The CDR3 covers 13 residues. CDR1 is SSHAT, CDR2 FNYEAQ, per germline (reference sequence). Here the CDR3 DNA reads TGTGCCAGCAGCTGGGCGGGGGAAGAGACCCAGTACTTC. Amino acid sequence: CASSWAGEETQYF.

On this clonotype: A read error is possible here, since a much larger clone lies one base away. The V call is TRBV27, the J call TRBJ2-2; tentatively, D is TRBD1 or TRBD2 (5 bases each). Germline CDR1 reads MNHEY; CDR2 reads SMNVEV (reference sequence). This CDR3 region has 12 residues. The CDR3 DNA is TGTGCCAGCAGTTTGGACACCGGGGAGCTGCTTTTT. As protein: CASSLDTGELLF.

The V gene is TRBV19, the J gene TRBJ1-2, with 7 bases aligning to TRBD1. The CDR3 totals 14 residues. V shed 6 bases and J 6 bases; nucleotides not matched to a gene: 10. Germline CDR1 is LNHDA and CDR2 is SQIVND (reference sequence). DNA for the CDR3: TGTGCCAGTAGATCACAGGGGATTGAAGATGGCTACACCTTC. Amino acid sequence: CASRSQGIEDGYTF. Using reference TRBV19 and TRBJ1-2 for the parts outside the CDR3, the full variable domain is DGGITQSPKYLFRKEGQNVTLSCEQNLNHDAMYWYRQDPGQGLRLIYYSQIVNDFQKGDIAEGYSVSREKKESFPLTVTSAQKNPTAFYLCASRSQGIEDGYTFGSGTRLTVV.

This chain joins TRBV18 and TRBJ2-5; TRBD1 matches at 12 bases. Looked up from germline, CDR1 is KGHSH and CDR2 is LQKENI. J was trimmed by 3 bases and V by 6 bases; bases with no gene match: 11. There are 17 residues in the CDR3. The DNA for the CDR3 is TGTGCCAGCTCGTCCCGGGACAGGGGGCTTGGAGAAGAGACCCAGTACTTC. Residues: CASSSRDRGLGEETQYF.

This clonotype has at least ten counts. In DNA, the CDR3 is TGTGCCAGTAGTATATGGGCAGGGGAAGGGGAGCAGCCCCAGCATTTT. This translates into CASSIWAGEGEQPQHF. This chain uses TRBV19 with TRBJ1-5; D perhaps matches TRBD1 (6 bases). The germline CDR1 and CDR2 sequences are LNHDA and SQIVND (reference sequence). Trimming cost V 2 bases and J 7 bases, with 18 bases left between them. The CDR3 loop spans 16 amino acids.

To note about this clonotype: A clone one base away is much larger, so this may be a read error. The CDR3 loop is CASTSGSLQEAQYF. In DNA form, the CDR3 reads TGTGCCAGCACGTCAGGGTCCTTACAAGAGGCCCAGTACTTC. The chain links TRBV7-9 to TRBJ2-5; weak D call: TRBD1 (5 bases). The germline gives CDR1 SEHNR, CDR2 FQNEAQ (reference sequence). The CDR3 is 14 residues long.

This clonotype was picked up many times. One junction end does not reproduce the germline sequence, and a read error may be involved. The chain links TRBV12-3 or TRBV12-4 to TRBJ2-5; 11 bases map to TRBD2. There are 15 residues in the CDR3. The DNA of the CDR3 is TGTGCCAGCAGTCTAGCGGGGGGTCCCCAAGAGACCCAGTACTTC. Translating gives CASSLAGGPQETQYF.

Only a few counts were recorded for this clonotype. The chain recombines TRBV10-3 with TRBJ2-2; tentatively, D is TRBD1 (6 bases). This CDR3 is 15 amino acids long. V was clipped by 6 bases and J by 0 bases, with 11 bases between them. CDR1 ENHRY and CDR2 SYGVKD come from the germline V gene. CDR3 sequence: CAISMTGANTGELFF. CDR3 sequence (DNA): TGTGCCATCAGCATGACAGGTGCGAACACCGGGGAGCTGTTTTTT.

The genes are TRBV24-1 and TRBJ2-2; D uncertain. Trimming stripped 3 bases from V and 5 bases from J, with 3 bases between. Germline values: CDR1 KGHDR, CDR2 SFDVKD. The length of the CDR3 is 12 residues. Written as DNA, the CDR3 is TGTGCCACCAGTGATCGTACCGGGGAGCTGTTTTTT. It encodes CATSDRTGELFF.

This clonotype was recorded at least ten times. The rearrangement links TRBV20-1 to TRBJ1-5, with D hard to call. There are 13 residues in the CDR3. Germline CDR1 DFQATT, CDR2 SNEGSKA (reference sequence). Between the trimmed V and J ends, which lost 5 bases and 7 bases, there was a span of 15 bases. The CDR3 sequence: CSAGEVLGQPQHF. The DNA for the CDR3 is TGCAGTGCTGGGGAGGTGCTAGGACAGCCCCAGCATTTT.

V is TRBV7-2 and J is TRBJ2-3; 16 nucleotides agree with TRBD2. CDR3 length equals 16 residues. After removal of 3 bases from V and 4 bases from J, the junction contained 1 base not matched to a gene. CDR1 is SGHTA and CDR2 is FQGNSA in the germline V gene. CDR3 coding DNA: TGTGCCAGCAGCTTGGGACTAGCGGGGGGGCCAGATACGCAGTATTTT. This sequence encodes CASSLGLAGGPDTQYF.

The chain has TRBV7-9 and TRBJ2-7; no definite D call. The CDR3 consists of 14 residues. The V end was cut by 2 bases, the J end by 4 bases, with 12 bases between. Germline V gene sequence: CDR1 SEHNR, CDR2 FQNEAQ (reference sequence). CDR3 in amino acids: CASSLMDRRYEQYF. CDR3 in DNA: TGTGCCAGCAGCTTAATGGATCGCCGATACGAGCAGTACTTC. Filled out from reference TRBV7-9 and TRBJ2-7, the complete variable domain reads DTGVSQNPRHKITKRGQNVTFRCDPISEHNRLYWYRQTLGQGPEFLTYFQNEAQLEKSRLLSDRFSAERPKGSFSTLEIQRTEQGDSAMYLCASSLMDRRYEQYFGPGTRLTVT.

This clonotype was detected only a few times. CDR3 region: CATSPKDRESDTQYF. The DNA of the CDR3 is TGTGCCACCAGCCCAAAGGACAGGGAGTCAGATACGCAGTATTTT. The chain is built from TRBV15 and TRBJ2-3; 8 bases line up with TRBD1. The CDR3 extends over 15 amino acids. V shed 5 bases, J shed 4 bases, and the junction held 8 bases outside the gene matches. Per the germline V gene, CDR1 is LNHNV and CDR2 is YYDKDF (reference sequence).

The DNA of the CDR3 is TGCAGCGTTGCTGGGGGCGGACGAAACTATGGCTACACCTTC. Translating it yields CSVAGGGRNYGYTF. The chain uses TRBV29-1 and TRBJ1-2, with a tentative D call TRBD1 (6 bases). The germline gives CDR1 SQVTM, CDR2 ANQGSEA. Deletions cut 4 bases from V and 2 bases from J, with 14 bases between. CDR3 size: 14 residues.

The chain is built from TRBV24-1 and TRBJ2-5; no clear D. This CDR3 comprises 13 residues. Germline CDR1 KGHDR, CDR2 SFDVKD. The V end was cut by 3 bases, the J end by 7 bases, with 11 bases between. CDR3 residues: CATSDPAPGTQYF. CDR3 coding DNA: TGTGCCACCAGTGATCCGGCCCCGGGGACCCAGTACTTC.

The rearrangement links TRBV24-1 to TRBJ2-7, with D possibly TRBD1 on 6 matching bases. The V gene lost 2 bases and the J gene lost 2 bases, with 9 bases spanning the gap. The CDR3 has 14 amino acids. Germline-derived CDR1 and CDR2 are KGHDR and SFDVKD. The CDR3 spells CATSDWGHPYEQYF. The CDR3 DNA reads as TGTGCCACCAGTGATTGGGGGCACCCCTACGAGCAGTACTTC.